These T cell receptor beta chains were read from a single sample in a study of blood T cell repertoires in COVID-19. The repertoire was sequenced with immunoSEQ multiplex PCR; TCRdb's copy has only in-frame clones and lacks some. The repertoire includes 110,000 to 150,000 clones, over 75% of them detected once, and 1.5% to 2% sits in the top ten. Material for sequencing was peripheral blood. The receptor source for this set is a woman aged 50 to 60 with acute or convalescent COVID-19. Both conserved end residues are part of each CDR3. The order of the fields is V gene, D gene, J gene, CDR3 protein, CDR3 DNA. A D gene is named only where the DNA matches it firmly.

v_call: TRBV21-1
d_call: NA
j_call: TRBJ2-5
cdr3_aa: CASSRVMSGRRETQYF
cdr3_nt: TGTGCCAGCAGCAGAGTAATGTCAGGTCGTCGGGAGACCCAGTACTTC

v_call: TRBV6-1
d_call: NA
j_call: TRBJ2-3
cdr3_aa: CASSEGDLTDTQYF
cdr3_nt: TGTGCCAGCAGTGAGGGCGACCTCACAGATACGCAGTATTTT

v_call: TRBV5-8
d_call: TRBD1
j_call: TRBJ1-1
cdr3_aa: CASSSQGYTEAFF
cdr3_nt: TGTGCCAGCAGCTCACAGGGGTACACTGAAGCTTTCTTT

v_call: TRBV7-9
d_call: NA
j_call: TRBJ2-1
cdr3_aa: CASSRTGSSYNEQFF
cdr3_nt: TGTGCCAGCAGCAGGACTGGGAGCTCCTACAATGAGCAGTTCTTC

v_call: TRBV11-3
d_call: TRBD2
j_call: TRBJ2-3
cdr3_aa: CASSSGLAGGNTDTQYF
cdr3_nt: TGTGCCAGCAGCTCCGGACTAGCGGGGGGGAACACAGATACGCAGTATTTT

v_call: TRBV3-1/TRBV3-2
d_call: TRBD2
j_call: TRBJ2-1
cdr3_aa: CASSQSGRANEQFF
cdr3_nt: TGTGCCAGCAGCCAGAGCGGGAGGGCCAATGAGCAGTTCTTC

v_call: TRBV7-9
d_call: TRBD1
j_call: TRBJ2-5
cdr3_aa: CASSLTGTGGETQYF
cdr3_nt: TGTGCCAGCAGCTTAACCGGGACAGGGGGCGAGACCCAGTACTTC

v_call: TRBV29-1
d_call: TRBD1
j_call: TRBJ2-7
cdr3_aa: CSVDGSRDRPPYEQYF
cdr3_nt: TGCAGCGTTGATGGGTCTCGGGACAGGCCTCCCTACGAGCAGTACTTC

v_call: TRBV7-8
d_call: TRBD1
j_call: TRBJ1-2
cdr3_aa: CASSLAAGDRVGYGYTF
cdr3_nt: TGTGCCAGCAGCTTAGCGGCAGGGGACAGGGTGGGCTATGGCTACACCTTC

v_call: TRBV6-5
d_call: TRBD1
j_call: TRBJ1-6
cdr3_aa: CASSRQGTYNSPLHF
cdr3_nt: TGTGCCAGCAGCCGACAGGGGACTTATAATTCACCCCTCCACTTT

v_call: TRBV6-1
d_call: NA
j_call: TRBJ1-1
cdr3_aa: CASSDRGLLNTEAFF
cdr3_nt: TGTGCCAGCAGTGACCGAGGACTCTTGAACACTGAAGCTTTCTTT

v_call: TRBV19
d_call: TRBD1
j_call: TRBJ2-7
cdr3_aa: CASSIGGTGAQPWSSYEQYF
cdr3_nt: TGTGCCAGTAGTATAGGTGGTACAGGGGCACAGCCTTGGAGCTCCTACGAGCAGTACTTC

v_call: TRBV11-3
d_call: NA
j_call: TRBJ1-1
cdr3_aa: CASSQDTDTEAFF
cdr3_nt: TGTGCCAGCAGCCAGGACACCGACACTGAAGCTTTCTTT

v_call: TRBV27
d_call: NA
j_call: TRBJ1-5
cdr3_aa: CASSWGGAINQPQHF
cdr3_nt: TGTGCCAGCAGCTGGGGGGGGGCGATTAATCAGCCCCAGCATTTT